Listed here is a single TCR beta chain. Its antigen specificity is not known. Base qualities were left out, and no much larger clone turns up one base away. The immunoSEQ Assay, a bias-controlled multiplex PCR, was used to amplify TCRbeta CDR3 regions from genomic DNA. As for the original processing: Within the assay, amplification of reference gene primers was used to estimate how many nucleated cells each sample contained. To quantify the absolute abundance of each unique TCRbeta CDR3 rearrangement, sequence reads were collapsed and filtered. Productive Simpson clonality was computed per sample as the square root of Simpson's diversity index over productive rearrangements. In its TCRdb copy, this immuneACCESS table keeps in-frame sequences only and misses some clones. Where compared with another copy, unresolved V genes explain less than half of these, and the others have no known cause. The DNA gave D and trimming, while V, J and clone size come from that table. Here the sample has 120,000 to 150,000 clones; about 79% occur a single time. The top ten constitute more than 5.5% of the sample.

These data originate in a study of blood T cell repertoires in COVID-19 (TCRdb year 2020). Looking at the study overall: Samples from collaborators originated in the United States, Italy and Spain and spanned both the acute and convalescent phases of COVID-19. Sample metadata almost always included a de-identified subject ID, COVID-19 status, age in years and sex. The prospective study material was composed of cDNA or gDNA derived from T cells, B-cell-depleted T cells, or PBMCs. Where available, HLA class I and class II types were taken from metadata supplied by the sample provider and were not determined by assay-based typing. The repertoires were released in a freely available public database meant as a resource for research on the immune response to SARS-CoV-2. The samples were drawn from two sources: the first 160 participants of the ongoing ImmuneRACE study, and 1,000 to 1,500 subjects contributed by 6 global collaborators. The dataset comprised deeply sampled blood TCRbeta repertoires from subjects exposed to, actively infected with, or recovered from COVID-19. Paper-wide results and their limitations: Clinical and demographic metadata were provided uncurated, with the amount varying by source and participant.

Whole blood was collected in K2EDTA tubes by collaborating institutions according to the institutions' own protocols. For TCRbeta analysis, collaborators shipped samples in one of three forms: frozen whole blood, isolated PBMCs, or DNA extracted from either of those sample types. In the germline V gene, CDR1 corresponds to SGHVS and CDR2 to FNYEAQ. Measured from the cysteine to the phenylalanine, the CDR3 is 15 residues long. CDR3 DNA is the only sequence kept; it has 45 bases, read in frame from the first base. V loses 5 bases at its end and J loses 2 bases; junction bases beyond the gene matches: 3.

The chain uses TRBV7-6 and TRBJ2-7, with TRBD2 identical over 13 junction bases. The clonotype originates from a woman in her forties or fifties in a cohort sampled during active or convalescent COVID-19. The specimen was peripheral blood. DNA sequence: TGTGCCAGCAGCCCGGGACTAGCGGGGCCCTACGAGCAGTACTTC. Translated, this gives CASSPGLAGPYEQYF.